The clone carrying this T cell receptor (beta chain) was seen ten or more times. Antigen specificity is unknown. The data were taken from a study of T-cell memory formation after mild COVID-19. General study results and limits: Clones which contracted sat mainly in CM and EM if CD4+, and in EMRA if CD8+. The finding that pre-infection memory included some responding clones suggested that cross-reactive memory joined. Confirmation of SARS-CoV-2 specificity was lacking for second-wave clones peaking day 37. CD4/CD8 balance characterized clones contracting day 15 to 85, and CD4+ skew characterized later expanders.

MiXCR was run by TCRdb on the 5' RACE reads, yielding one entry per CDR3 protein. The data hold about 410,000 distinct CDR3 sequences, with under 20% observed a single time. The material sequenced was PBMCs or a T cell subset sorted from them (not recorded which). The clonotype was recovered from a young man who had mild COVID-19 (a few samples of this study predate the infection). Cell type and time point are not known.

This CDR3 reads CASRRPGEETQYF. The CDR3 nucleotides are TGTGCCAGCCGCCGTCCCGGGGAGGAGACCCAGTACTTC. This chain links TRBV7-9 with TRBJ2-5; weak D call: TRBD2 (5 bases). The CDR3 has 13 amino acids. Germline V lookup: CDR1 SEHNR, CDR2 FQNEAQ (reference sequence). V lost 8 bases and J 5 bases, leaving 15 bases between the germline ends.